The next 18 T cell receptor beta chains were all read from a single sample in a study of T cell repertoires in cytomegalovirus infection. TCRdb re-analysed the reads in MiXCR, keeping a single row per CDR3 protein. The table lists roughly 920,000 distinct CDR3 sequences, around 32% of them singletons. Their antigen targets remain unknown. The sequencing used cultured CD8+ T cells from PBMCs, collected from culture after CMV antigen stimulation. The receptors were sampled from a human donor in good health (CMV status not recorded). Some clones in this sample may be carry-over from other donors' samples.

CDR3 protein: CASSIGFIGEQYF. In nucleotides, the CDR3 is TGTGCCAGCAGTATAGGATTTATCGGCGAGCAGTACTTC. The chain has TRBV27 and TRBJ2-7; no clear D. Between the trimmed V and J ends, which lost 5 bases and 6 bases, there was a span of 14 bases. This CDR3 region has 13 residues. Germline CDR1 is MNHEY and CDR2 is SMNVEV (reference sequence).

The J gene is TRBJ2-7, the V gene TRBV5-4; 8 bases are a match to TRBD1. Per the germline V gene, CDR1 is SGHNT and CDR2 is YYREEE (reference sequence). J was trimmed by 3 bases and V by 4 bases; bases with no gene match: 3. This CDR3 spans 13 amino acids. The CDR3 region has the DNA TGTGCCAGCAGCCGGGACAGGCTCTACGAGCAGTACTTC. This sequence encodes CASSRDRLYEQYF. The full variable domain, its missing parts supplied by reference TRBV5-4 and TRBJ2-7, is ETGVTQSPTHLIKTRGQQVTLRCSSQSGHNTVSWYQQALGQGPQFIFQYYREEENGRGNFPPRFSGLQFPNYSSELNVNALELDDSALYLCASSRDRLYEQYFGPGTRLTVT.

The CDR3, as DNA: TGTGCCAGCAGCTCACGACAGGGGACGGTTGAACGCGAAGCTTTCTTT. Its translation: CASSSRQGTVEREAFF. V is TRBV7-6 and J is TRBJ1-1; 8 bases fit TRBD1. V lost 4 bases to trimming and J lost 8 bases; unmatched junction nucleotides: 15. The CDR3 sequence is 16 residues long. From germline, CDR1 is SGHVS and CDR2 FNYEAQ.

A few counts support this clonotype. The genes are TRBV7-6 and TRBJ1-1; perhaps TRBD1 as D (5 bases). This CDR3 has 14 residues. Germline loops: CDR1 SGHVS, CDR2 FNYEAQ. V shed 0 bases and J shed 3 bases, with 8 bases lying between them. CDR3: CASSLAPGHTEAFF. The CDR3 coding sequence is TGTGCCAGCAGCTTAGCGCCAGGGCACACTGAAGCTTTCTTT.

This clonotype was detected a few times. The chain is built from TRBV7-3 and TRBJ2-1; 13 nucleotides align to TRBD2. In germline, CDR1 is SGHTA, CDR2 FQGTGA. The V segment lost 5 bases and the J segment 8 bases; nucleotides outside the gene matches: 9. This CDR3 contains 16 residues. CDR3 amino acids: CASSLPTSGGRDEQFF. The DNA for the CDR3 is TGTGCCAGCAGCCTCCCGACTAGCGGGGGGAGGGATGAGCAGTTCTTC.

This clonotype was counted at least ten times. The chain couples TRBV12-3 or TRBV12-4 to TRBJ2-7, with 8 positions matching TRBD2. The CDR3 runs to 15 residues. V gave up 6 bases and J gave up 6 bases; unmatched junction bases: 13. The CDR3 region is CASSPRGGGLAEQYV. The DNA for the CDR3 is TGTGCCAGCAGCCCCAGGGGCGGGGGGTTGGCCGAGCAGTACGTC.

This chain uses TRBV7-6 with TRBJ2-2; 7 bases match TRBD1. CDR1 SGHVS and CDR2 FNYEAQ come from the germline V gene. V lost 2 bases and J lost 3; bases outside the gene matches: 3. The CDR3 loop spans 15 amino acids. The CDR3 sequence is CASSLNRGYTGELFF. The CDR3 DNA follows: TGTGCCAGCAGCTTAAACAGGGGCTACACCGGGGAGCTGTTTTTT. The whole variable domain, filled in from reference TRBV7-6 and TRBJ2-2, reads GAGVSQSPRYKVTKRGQDVALRCDPISGHVSLYWYRQALGQGPEFLTYFNYEAQQDKSGLPNDRFSAERPEGSISTLTIQRTEQRDSAMYRCASSLNRGYTGELFFGEGSRLTVL.

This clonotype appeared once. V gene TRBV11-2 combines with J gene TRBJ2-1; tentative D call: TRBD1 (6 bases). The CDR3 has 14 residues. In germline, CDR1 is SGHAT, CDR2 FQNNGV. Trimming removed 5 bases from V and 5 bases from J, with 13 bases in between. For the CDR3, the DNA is TGTGCCAGCAGCCCAGGACAGCCAGACAATGAGCAGTTCTTC. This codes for CASSPGQPDNEQFF.

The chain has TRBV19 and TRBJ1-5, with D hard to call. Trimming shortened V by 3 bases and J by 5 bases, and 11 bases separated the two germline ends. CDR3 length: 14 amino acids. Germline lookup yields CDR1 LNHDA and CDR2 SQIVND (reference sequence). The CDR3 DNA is TGTGCCAGTAGTATTTCGCGTAGGGATCAGCCCCAGCATTTT. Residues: CASSISRRDQPQHF.

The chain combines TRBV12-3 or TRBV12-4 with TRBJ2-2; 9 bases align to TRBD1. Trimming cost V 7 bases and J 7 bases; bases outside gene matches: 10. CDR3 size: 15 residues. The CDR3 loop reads CASITGGARVGELFF. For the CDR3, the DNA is TGTGCCAGCATTACAGGGGGCGCAAGGGTCGGGGAGCTGTTTTTT.

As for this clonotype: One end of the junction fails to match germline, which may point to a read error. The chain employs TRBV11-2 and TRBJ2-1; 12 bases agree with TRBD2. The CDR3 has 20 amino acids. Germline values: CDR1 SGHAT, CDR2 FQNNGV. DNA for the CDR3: TGTGCCAGCAGCCTAACGTGGACGCTAGCGGGGGGGCACCTTTACAATGGGCAGTTCTTC. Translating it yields CASSLTWTLAGGHLYNGQFF.

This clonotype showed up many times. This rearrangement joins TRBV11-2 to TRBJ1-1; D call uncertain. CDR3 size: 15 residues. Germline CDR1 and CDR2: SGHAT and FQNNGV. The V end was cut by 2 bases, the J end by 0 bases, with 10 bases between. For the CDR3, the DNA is TGTGCCAGCAGCTTAAATCCAGATGTGAACACTGAAGCTTTCTTT. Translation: CASSLNPDVNTEAFF.

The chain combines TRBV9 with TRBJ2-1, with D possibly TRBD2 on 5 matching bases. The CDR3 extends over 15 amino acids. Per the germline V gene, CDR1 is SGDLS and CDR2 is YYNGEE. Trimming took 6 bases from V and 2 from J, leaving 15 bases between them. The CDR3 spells CASTLDGETYNEQFF. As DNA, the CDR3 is TGTGCCAGCACCCTGGACGGGGAGACCTACAATGAGCAGTTCTTC.

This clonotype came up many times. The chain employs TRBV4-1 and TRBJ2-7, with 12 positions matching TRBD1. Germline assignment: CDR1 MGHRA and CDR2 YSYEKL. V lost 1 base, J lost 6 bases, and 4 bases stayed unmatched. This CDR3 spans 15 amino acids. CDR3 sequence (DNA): TGCGCCAGCAGCCAAGTGGGACAGGGGGCAAGCGAGCAGTACTTC. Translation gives CASSQVGQGASEQYF.

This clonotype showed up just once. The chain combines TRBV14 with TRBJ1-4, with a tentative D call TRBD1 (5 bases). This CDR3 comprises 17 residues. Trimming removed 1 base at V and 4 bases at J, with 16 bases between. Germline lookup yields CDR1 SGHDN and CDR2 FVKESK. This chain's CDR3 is CASSQARRRGINEKLFF. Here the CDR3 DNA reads TGTGCCAGCAGCCAAGCCAGGAGGCGGGGGATTAATGAAAAACTGTTTTTT.

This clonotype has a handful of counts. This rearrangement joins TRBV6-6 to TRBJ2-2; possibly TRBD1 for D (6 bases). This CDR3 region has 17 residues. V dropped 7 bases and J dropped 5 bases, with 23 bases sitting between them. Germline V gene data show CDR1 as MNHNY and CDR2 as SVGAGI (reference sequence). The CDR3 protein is CASNIAADRRGTGELFF. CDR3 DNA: TGTGCCAGCAATATCGCGGCGGACAGAAGGGGGACCGGGGAGCTGTTTTTT.

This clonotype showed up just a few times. The CDR3 coding sequence is TGTGCCAGCGCCCAATTTGGGACAGGGATAGAGACCCAGTACTTC. Residues: CASAQFGTGIETQYF. The gene calls are TRBV6-6 and TRBJ2-5, with 9 bases lining up with TRBD1. The CDR3 is made up of 15 amino acids. Per germline, CDR1 MNHNY and CDR2 SVGAGI (reference sequence). The V gene end was trimmed by 8 bases and the J gene end by 4 bases; junction bases not matched to a gene: 11.

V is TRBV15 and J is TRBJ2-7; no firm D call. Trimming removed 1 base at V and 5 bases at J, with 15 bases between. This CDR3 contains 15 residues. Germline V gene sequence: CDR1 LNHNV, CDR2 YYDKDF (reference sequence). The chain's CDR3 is CATSRGDSESDEQYF. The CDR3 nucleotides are TGTGCCACCAGCAGAGGTGATTCGGAGAGTGACGAGCAGTACTTC.